Listed below are T cell receptor beta chains from one sample, sequenced in a study of blood T cell repertoires in COVID-19. Clones were sequenced by immunoSEQ multiplex PCR, and TCRdb holds only the in-frame ones, with some missing. Of roughly 170,000 clones in the sample, approximately 81% were seen once. Sequenced input: PBMCs or T cells enriched from blood (not recorded which). These receptors came from a man aged 55 to 70 who had recovered from COVID-19. The CDR3 runs from the conserved cysteine through the conserved F or W. The D gene is left open where the match is weak. Some rows have no size entry. The others give once, few or many, or a class for an expanded clone.

cdr3_aa,cdr3_nt,d_call,cdr3_length,j_call,clone_size,v_call
CASSQGFFQPQHF,TGTGCCAGCAGCCAGGGTTTTTTCCAGCCCCAGCATTTT,NA,13,TRBJ1-5,NA,TRBV25-1
CASSEWEGRADTQYF,TGTGCCAGCAGTGAATGGGAGGGGAGGGCAGATACGCAGTATTTT,TRBD2,15,TRBJ2-3,NA,TRBV6-1
CASSPGLLTPAGEQYF,TGCGCCAGCAGCCCAGGACTCTTGACACCCGCCGGCGAGCAGTACTTC,NA,16,TRBJ2-7,NA,TRBV5-1
CASSQGDWNTEAFF,TGTGCCAGCAGCCAGGGTGATTGGAACACTGAAGCTTTCTTT,NA,14,TRBJ1-1,NA,TRBV5-5
CASRRGLENTEAFF,TGTGCCAGTAGGCGGGGGCTAGAGAACACTGAAGCTTTCTTT,NA,14,TRBJ1-1,NA,TRBV19
CSVEVMDRGSSYEQYF,TGCAGCGTTGAAGTCATGGACAGGGGATCCTCCTACGAGCAGTACTTC,TRBD1,16,TRBJ2-7,NA,TRBV29-1
CASSLGLAGVEQYF,TGTGCCAGCAGTTTGGGACTAGCGGGAGTCGAGCAGTACTTC,TRBD2,14,TRBJ2-7,once,TRBV27
CASRVSGGANVLTF,TGCGCCAGCCGTGTCAGTGGTGGGGCCAACGTCCTGACTTTC,NA,14,TRBJ2-6,NA,TRBV5-1
CASSPRTGRSGGYTF,TGTGCCAGCAGTCCAAGGACAGGCCGCTCTGGTGGCTACACCTTC,TRBD1,15,TRBJ1-2,NA,TRBV6-5
CASSLDRSLPNGYTF,TGTGCCAGCAGCTTAGACAGGAGTTTACCAAATGGCTACACCTTC,NA,15,TRBJ1-2,once,TRBV6-5
CASRAASGYTDTQYF,TGTGCCAGTAGAGCGGCTAGCGGGTACACAGATACGCAGTATTTT,TRBD2,15,TRBJ2-3,few,TRBV19
CAISEMGDVNSPLHF,TGTGCCATCAGTGAGATGGGCGACGTTAATTCACCCCTCCACTTT,NA,15,TRBJ1-6,NA,TRBV10-3
CSVVQGYDYGYTF,TGCAGCGTTGTTCAGGGGTATGACTATGGCTACACCTTC,NA,13,TRBJ1-2,NA,TRBV29-1
CASSVGDRGSNQPQHF,TGTGCCAGCAGCGTAGGAGATAGGGGGTCGAACCAGCCCCAGCATTTT,NA,16,TRBJ1-5,NA,TRBV9
CASSQRGGPTDTQYF,TGTGCCAGCAGCCAAAGGGGAGGGCCTACAGATACGCAGTATTTT,TRBD2,15,TRBJ2-3,NA,TRBV11-1
CASSEARQFGGVHDEQFF,TGTGCCAGCAGTGAAGCGAGACAGTTTGGGGGGGTACACGATGAGCAGTTCTTC,TRBD2,18,TRBJ2-1,NA,TRBV6-1
CATSSGTEYQPQHF,TGTGCCACCAGTTCCGGGACAGAGTATCAGCCCCAGCATTTT,TRBD1,14,TRBJ1-5,NA,TRBV15
CASSWSGGRDSPLHF,TGCGCCAGCAGCTGGAGCGGAGGACGGGATTCACCCCTCCACTTT,NA,15,TRBJ1-6,NA,TRBV5-1
CASSLGGRGYGYTF,TGTGCCAGCAGTTTAGGAGGGCGCGGCTATGGCTACACCTTC,NA,14,TRBJ1-2,NA,TRBV28
CSATDASNYGYTF,TGCAGCGCAACGGATGCTAGCAACTATGGCTACACCTTC,NA,13,TRBJ1-2,NA,TRBV29-1
CASSQDRQGPTETQYF,TGTGCCAGCAGCCAAGACCGGCAGGGCCCGACGGAGACCCAGTACTTC,NA,16,TRBJ2-5,NA,TRBV3-1/TRBV3-2
CAWRGGQGPHAEAFF,TGTGCCTGGAGGGGAGGGCAGGGCCCGCACGCTGAAGCTTTCTTT,NA,15,TRBJ1-1,NA,TRBV30
CASSLVPGVDTEAFF,TGTGCCAGCAGTTTGGTCCCAGGCGTTGACACTGAAGCTTTCTTT,NA,15,TRBJ1-1,NA,TRBV6-5
CASSVQGADGYTF,TGTGCCAGTAGTGTACAGGGGGCGGATGGCTACACCTTC,TRBD1,13,TRBJ1-2,NA,TRBV19
CASSLMSGAGNTIYF,TGTGCCAGCAGCTTAATGTCGGGAGCGGGAAACACCATATATTTT,NA,15,TRBJ1-3,NA,TRBV7-9
CASSLAANYGYTF,TGTGCCAGCAGTTTAGCGGCTAACTATGGCTACACCTTC,NA,13,TRBJ1-2,few,TRBV27
CASSFDSPSGANVLTF,TGTGCCAGCAGTTTTGACAGCCCCTCTGGGGCCAACGTCCTGACTTTC,NA,16,TRBJ2-6,NA,TRBV27
CASSYGTAKGEKLFF,TGTGCCAGCAGTTACGGGACAGCGAAGGGTGAAAAACTGTTTTTT,TRBD1,15,TRBJ1-4,NA,TRBV6-6
CASSPAGPANTEAFF,TGTGCCAGCAGCCCAGCGGGACCGGCGAACACTGAAGCTTTCTTT,NA,15,TRBJ1-1,NA,TRBV7-6
CASIGVGEKLFF,TGTGCCAGCATAGGGGTTGGGGAAAAACTGTTTTTT,NA,12,TRBJ1-4,NA,TRBV28
CASSLGTHKSEQYF,TGCGCCAGCAGCTTGGGGACACACAAGAGCGAGCAGTACTTC,NA,14,TRBJ2-7,NA,TRBV5-1
CASSKDTGMVLREQYF,TGTGCCAGCAGCAAAGACACAGGGATGGTTTTGCGCGAGCAGTACTTC,NA,16,TRBJ2-7,NA,TRBV2
CASSYAAGGFSYEQYF,TGTGCCAGCAGCTACGCAGCGGGGGGCTTCTCCTACGAGCAGTACTTC,TRBD2,16,TRBJ2-7,NA,TRBV5-6
CASSETSGGGSSTDTQYF,TGTGCCAGCAGCGAGACTAGCGGGGGGGGATCTAGCACAGATACGCAGTATTTT,TRBD2,18,TRBJ2-3,once,TRBV9
CASSVGGGGQGLSYEQYF,TGTGCCAGCAGCGTAGGAGGGGGAGGACAGGGACTCTCCTACGAGCAGTACTTC,TRBD1,18,TRBJ2-7,NA,TRBV9
CASSQDWGRNYGYTF,TGTGCCAGCAGCCAAGATTGGGGCCGCAACTATGGCTACACCTTC,NA,15,TRBJ1-2,NA,TRBV3-1/TRBV3-2
CASSFGGSYNEQFF,TGTGCCAGCAGCTTCGGAGGATCCTACAATGAGCAGTTCTTC,NA,14,TRBJ2-1,NA,TRBV5-5
CASSLAPDRDYEQYF,TGTGCCAGCAGCTTAGCCCCGGACAGGGACTACGAGCAGTACTTC,TRBD1,15,TRBJ2-7,few,TRBV11-2
CASEITGGHTGELFF,TGTGCCAGTGAAATTACCGGGGGTCACACCGGGGAGCTGTTTTTT,NA,15,TRBJ2-2,few,TRBV19
CASSSLQGAGGSNEQFF,TGCGCCAGCAGCTCCCTACAGGGGGCAGGGGGGAGCAATGAGCAGTTCTTC,TRBD1,17,TRBJ2-1,NA,TRBV5-1
CASSLRRGRTYEQYF,TGCGCCAGCAGCTTGCGGAGGGGTCGAACCTACGAGCAGTACTTC,NA,15,TRBJ2-7,NA,TRBV5-1
CASSLGIGGNTEAFF,TGTGCCAGCAGCTTAGGAATAGGCGGCAACACTGAAGCTTTCTTT,NA,15,TRBJ1-1,few,TRBV11-3
CASSTGTAVYEQFF,TGTGCCAGCAGTACCGGGACAGCAGTCTATGAGCAGTTCTTC,TRBD1,14,TRBJ2-1,NA,TRBV27
CASSWGRNQPQHF,TGTGCCAGCAGCTGGGGGCGGAATCAGCCCCAGCATTTT,NA,13,TRBJ1-5,NA,TRBV7-6
CASSKQQGENNSPLHF,TGTGCCAGCAGCAAACAACAGGGCGAAAATAATTCACCCCTCCACTTT,NA,16,TRBJ1-6,NA,TRBV21-1
CASKIGQLNQPQHF,TGTGCCAGCAAAATAGGACAGCTTAATCAGCCCCAGCATTTT,NA,14,TRBJ1-5,NA,TRBV6-5
CASSEQGTDGYTF,TGTGCCAGCAGCGAACAGGGTACCGATGGCTACACCTTC,NA,13,TRBJ1-2,few,TRBV2
CASSWGTGEVGYTF,TGTGCCAGCAGTTGGGGGACAGGGGAAGTAGGCTACACCTTC,TRBD1,14,TRBJ1-2,NA,TRBV28
CASSLWGGQGEKLFF,TGTGCCAGCAGTTTATGGGGGGGGCAAGGAGAAAAACTGTTTTTT,NA,15,TRBJ1-4,NA,TRBV28
CASSRSGQGAYEQYF,TGTGCCAGCAGTCGGTCCGGACAGGGAGCCTACGAGCAGTACTTC,TRBD1,15,TRBJ2-7,NA,TRBV6-5
CASLMAEEKLFF,TGTGCCAGCCTTATGGCTGAAGAAAAACTGTTTTTT,NA,12,TRBJ1-4,NA,TRBV5-8
CASSVDRTGNTIYF,TGTGCCAGCAGTGTCGACAGGACTGGAAACACCATATATTTT,NA,14,TRBJ1-3,NA,TRBV3-1/TRBV3-2
CSARGTGRNIQYF,TGCAGCGCCAGAGGGACAGGGAGAAACATTCAGTACTTC,TRBD1,13,TRBJ2-4,NA,TRBV29-1
CASSLQGFGYTF,TGTGCCAGCAGTTTGCAGGGGTTTGGCTACACCTTC,NA,12,TRBJ1-2,NA,TRBV12-3/TRBV12-4
CASSSGVRETQYF,TGTGCCAGTAGTTCAGGGGTCCGGGAGACCCAGTACTTC,NA,13,TRBJ2-5,NA,TRBV19
CASSHAGENIQYF,TGTGCCAGCAGCCACGCGGGGGAAAACATTCAGTACTTC,TRBD2,13,TRBJ2-4,NA,TRBV14
CASSTQGADEKLFF,TGCGCCAGCTCTACTCAGGGGGCCGATGAAAAACTGTTTTTT,TRBD1,14,TRBJ1-4,NA,TRBV5-1
CASRLTSSYEQYF,TGTGCCAGCAGGCTGACTAGCTCCTACGAGCAGTACTTC,NA,13,TRBJ2-7,NA,TRBV7-2
CASSLSWDRNNSPLHF,TGTGCCAGCAGTTTATCATGGGACAGGAATAATTCACCCCTCCACTTT,TRBD1,16,TRBJ1-6,NA,TRBV27